This T cell receptor (beta chain) appears in the sequencing data of a study of T cell responses to AZD1222 COVID-19 vaccine. Study-wide points: Most donors were white British and more were female, and clonal diversity was possibly underestimated. Distributed over spike, vaccine-associated CD4 TCRs predominated at 160-218 and 743-854. Spike-specific TCRs gained breadth and depth after people received two AZD1222 doses. Nearly half of spike-specific TCRs reportedly go after variant regions that carry no mutations.

Data came from immunoSEQ multiplex PCR; TCRdb stores just in-frame clones and leaves some out. This table holds about 82,000 clones, 90% to 95% found once. This clone was recorded once. Its matching antigen is unknown. Germline assignment: CDR1 MNHEY and CDR2 SVGEGT. V gave up 2 bases and J gave up 2 bases, with 10 bases separating them. This CDR3 has 14 amino acids. Specimen: peripheral blood, collected on day 0 of AZD1222 vaccination. The rearrangement links TRBV6-2 or TRBV6-3 to TRBJ2-7; D is unresolved. The source is an adult in good health. The CDR3 DNA follows: TGTGCCAGCAGTTACCTGGACGGAGCCTACGAGCAGTACTTC. This sequence encodes CASSYLDGAYEQYF.